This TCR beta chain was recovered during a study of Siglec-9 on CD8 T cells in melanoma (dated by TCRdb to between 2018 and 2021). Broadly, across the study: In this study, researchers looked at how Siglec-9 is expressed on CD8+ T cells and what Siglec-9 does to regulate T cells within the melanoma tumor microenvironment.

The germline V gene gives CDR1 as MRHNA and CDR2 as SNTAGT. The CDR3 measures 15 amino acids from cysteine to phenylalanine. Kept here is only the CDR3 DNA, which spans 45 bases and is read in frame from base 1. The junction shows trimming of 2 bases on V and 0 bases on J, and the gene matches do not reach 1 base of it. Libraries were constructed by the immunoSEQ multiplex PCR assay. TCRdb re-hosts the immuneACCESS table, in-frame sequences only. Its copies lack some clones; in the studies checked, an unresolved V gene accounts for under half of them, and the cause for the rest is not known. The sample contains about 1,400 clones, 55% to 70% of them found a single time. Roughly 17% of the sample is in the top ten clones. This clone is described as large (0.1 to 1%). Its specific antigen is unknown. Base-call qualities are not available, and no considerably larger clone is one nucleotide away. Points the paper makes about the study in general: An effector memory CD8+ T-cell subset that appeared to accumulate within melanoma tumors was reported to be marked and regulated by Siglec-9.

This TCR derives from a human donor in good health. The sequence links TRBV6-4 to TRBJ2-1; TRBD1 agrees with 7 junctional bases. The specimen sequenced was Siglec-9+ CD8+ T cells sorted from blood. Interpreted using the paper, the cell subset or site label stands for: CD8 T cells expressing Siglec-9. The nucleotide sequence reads TGTGCCAGCAGTGACGGGGACAGCTCCTACAATGAGCAGTTCTTC. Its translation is CASSDGDSSYNEQFF.